Detailed here is one TCR beta chain. Its cognate antigen is unknown. The record originates from a study of T cell repertoires in cytomegalovirus infection. As for the study in general: Indications came from public TCR beta signatures; they pointed to CMV infection and to a matching HLA type.

TCRdb processed the reads anew with MiXCR; each CDR3 protein has one entry. Seen here are fewer than 350,000 distinct CDR3 sequences, roughly 15% observed once, and the top ten hold 9.5% to 15%. Germline CDR1 MNHNS, CDR2 SASEGT. The V and J ends lost 1 base and 7 bases respectively, with 14 bases between them. CDR3 length: 15 amino acids. Study results and caveats: Cumulative frequency (of public TCR beta family members) identified carriers of CMV plus the relevant HLA. CMV-specific HLA-C-restricted TCR beta clonotypes dominated the ex vivo response.

The sequencing sample was made of PBMCs. The chain links TRBV6-1 to TRBJ1-5; D remains ambiguous. This sequence originates from a human donor in good health (CMV status not recorded). Some clones in this sample may be carry-over from other donors' samples. CDR3 sequence: CASSEEWMDGQPQHF. The CDR3, as DNA: TGTGCCAGCAGTGAAGAGTGGATGGACGGGCAGCCCCAGCATTTT.